These 26 T cell receptor beta chains originate from one sample sequenced in a study of blood T cell repertoires in COVID-19. Profiling relied on immunoSEQ multiplex PCR, and the TCRdb table lists in-frame clones only, not all of them. The table records about 170,000 clones, 88% of them present only once. Sequencing was performed on peripheral blood. All receptors derive from a man over 45 who had recovered from COVID-19.

The chain uses TRBV6-5 and TRBJ2-5; 9 nucleotides agree with TRBD1. V was pared by 7 bases and J by 5 bases, with 5 bases of the junction left unmatched. Germline assignment: CDR1 MNHEY and CDR2 SVGAGI. CDR3 size: 13 residues. Here the CDR3 DNA reads TGTGCCAGCAACTTAGGACAGGGGGAGACCCAGTACTTC. The encoded protein is CASNLGQGETQYF.

The chain employs TRBV7-6 and TRBJ2-2, with D possibly matching TRBD1 (6 bases). There are 15 residues in the CDR3. Germline V gene lookup returns CDR1 SGHVS and CDR2 FNYEAQ. The germline V and J ends were trimmed by 2 bases and 4 bases, with 11 bases remaining between them. The CDR3 loop is CASSLQGTPTGELFF. The CDR3, as DNA: TGTGCCAGCAGCTTACAGGGGACCCCCACCGGGGAGCTGTTTTTT.

The chain combines TRBV19 with TRBJ1-4; TRBD1 matches 7 bases. V was pared by 7 bases and J by 3 bases, with 2 bases of the junction left unmatched. CDR1 and CDR2 (germline): LNHDA, SQIVND (reference sequence). The CDR3 totals 13 residues. The CDR3 spells CASTDRSNEKLFF. CDR3 DNA sequence: TGTGCCAGTACGGACAGGTCTAATGAAAAACTGTTTTTT.

This clone occurred once. The CDR3 DNA sequence: TGTGCCAGCAGCGACACCGGGACAGGGAATCAGCCCCAGCATTTT. This translates into CASSDTGTGNQPQHF. The rearrangement joins TRBV3-1 (or the pseudogene TRBV3-2) to TRBJ1-5, with 9 bases aligning to TRBD1. The CDR3 is 15 amino acids. J lost 4 bases, V lost 5 bases, and 6 bases had no gene match. Germline CDR1 reads LGHDT; CDR2 reads YNNKEL (reference sequence).

The chain couples TRBV18 to TRBJ2-1, with TRBD1 identical over 7 bases. Germline CDR1 is KGHSH and CDR2 is LQKENI. V lost 5 bases to trimming and J lost 5 bases; unmatched junction nucleotides: 3. The CDR3 length is 13 residues. CDR3 protein: CASSLGQHNEQFF. CDR3 DNA: TGTGCCAGCTCATTGGGACAGCACAATGAGCAGTTCTTC.

This chain links TRBV29-1 with TRBJ1-2, with D perhaps matching TRBD1 (5 bases). CDR3 size: 12 residues. V dropped 6 bases and J dropped 4 bases, with 12 bases sitting between them. The germline V gene encodes CDR1 SQVTM and CDR2 ANQGSEA. CDR3: CSVARGSYGYTF. In DNA form, the CDR3 reads TGCAGCGTAGCTAGGGGTTCCTATGGCTACACCTTC.

The chain has TRBV7-2 and TRBJ1-2, with D tentatively TRBD1 (5 bases). The CDR3 covers 15 residues. CDR1 is SGHTA and CDR2 is FQGNSA in the germline V gene. Trimming removed 0 bases at V and 5 bases at J, with 13 bases between. CDR3 DNA sequence: TGTGCCAGCAGCTTAGCCCGGGACTCGGCTTATGGCTACACCTTC. Amino acid sequence: CASSLARDSAYGYTF.

This chain connects TRBV28 to TRBJ2-7, with D possibly TRBD2 on 6 matching bases. Germline CDR1 MDHEN, CDR2 SYDVKM. This CDR3 is 16 amino acids long. Between the trimmed V and J ends, which lost 7 bases and 5 bases, there was a span of 24 bases. CDR3 region: CASTPVGGGFRHEQYF. The CDR3 nucleotides read TGTGCCAGCACACCCGTGGGTGGGGGGTTTAGACACGAGCAGTACTTC.

The chain couples TRBV7-2 to TRBJ2-7, with 10 positions matching TRBD1. Trimming removed 6 bases from V and 2 bases from J; junction bases left unmatched: 4. This CDR3 has 14 amino acids. Per germline, CDR1 SGHTA and CDR2 FQGNSA. The CDR3 nucleotides read TGTGCCAGCAGTCCCGGGACAGGGGCCTACGAGCAGTACTTC. Protein product: CASSPGTGAYEQYF.

This chain links TRBV7-3 with TRBJ1-2; weak D call: TRBD1 (6 bases). Germline loops: CDR1 SGHTA, CDR2 FQGTGA. The CDR3 covers 13 residues. Trimming removed 5 bases at V and 7 bases at J, with 14 bases between. This CDR3 is CASSPARGAGYTF. CDR3 DNA sequence: TGTGCCAGCAGCCCCGCCCGGGGGGCTGGCTACACCTTC.

The chain links TRBV2 to TRBJ2-3; 7 nucleotides line up with TRBD2. Germline V gene data show CDR1 as SNHLY and CDR2 as FYNNEI. V lost 5 bases to trimming and J lost 3 bases; unmatched junction nucleotides: 5. This CDR3 is built from 14 residues. The CDR3 spells CASSSGIRTDTQYF. Here the CDR3 DNA reads TGTGCCAGCAGTAGCGGGATTCGAACAGATACGCAGTATTTT. Drawing the rest from reference TRBV2 and TRBJ2-3, the complete variable domain is EPEVTQTPSHQVTQMGQEVILRCVPISNHLYFYWYRQILGQKVEFLVSFYNNEISEKSEIFDDQFSVERPDGSNFTLKIRSTKLEDSAMYFCASSSGIRTDTQYFGPGTRLTVL.

The V call is TRBV6-2 or TRBV6-3, the J call TRBJ2-6; D is unresolved. This CDR3 has 17 residues. Trimming took 4 bases from V and 0 from J, leaving 13 bases between them. Germline values: CDR1 MNHEY, CDR2 SVGEGT. The CDR3 here is CASSSRLLPSGANVLTF. The DNA for the CDR3 is TGTGCCAGCAGTTCCCGACTTCTCCCCTCTGGGGCCAACGTCCTGACTTTC.

V is TRBV10-2 and J is TRBJ2-4; 12 bases line up with TRBD1. Germline CDR1 is WSHSY and CDR2 is SAAADI. V trimming: 6 bases; J trimming: 0 bases; junction bases outside the gene matches: 6. The length of the CDR3 is 17 residues. The CDR3 loop reads CASRRGQGASAKNIQYF. In nucleotides, the CDR3 is TGCGCCAGCAGGAGGGGACAGGGGGCTTCAGCCAAAAACATTCAGTACTTC.

The V call is TRBV6-5, the J call TRBJ2-7; 7 bases fit TRBD2. The CDR3 has 14 amino acids. Germline V lookup: CDR1 MNHEY, CDR2 SVGAGI. V dropped 6 bases and J dropped 0; count of bases not matched to a gene: 5. The CDR3 region is CASSREGSSYEQYF. The CDR3 DNA reads TGTGCCAGCAGCAGGGAGGGGAGCTCCTACGAGCAGTACTTC.

The genes are TRBV30 and TRBJ1-5; TRBD1 agrees at 10 bases. The V gene end was trimmed by 1 base and the J gene end by 5 bases; junction bases not matched to a gene: 2. The CDR3 runs to 14 residues. Germline CDR1 and CDR2: GTSNPN and SVGIG (reference sequence). The CDR3 region is CAWSEGQGYQPQHF. The CDR3 nucleotides read TGTGCCTGGAGTGAGGGACAGGGGTATCAGCCCCAGCATTTT.

The rearrangement uses TRBV5-1 and TRBJ2-3, with 9 bases lining up with TRBD2. With 4 bases clipped from V and 2 bases from J, the junction kept 2 bases outside the gene matches. The CDR3 is 14 amino acids. CDR1 is SGHRS, CDR2 YFSETQ, per germline. The CDR3 DNA reads as TGCGCCAGCAGCCCGGGACTAGCCACAGATACGCAGTATTTT. Translation gives CASSPGLATDTQYF.

This chain uses TRBV5-4 with TRBJ2-6; 8 nucleotides align to TRBD1. The V gene's germline CDR1 is SGHNT and CDR2 YYREEE (reference sequence). The CDR3 is 17 residues long. V lost 2 bases, J lost 4 bases, and 8 bases stayed unmatched. This CDR3 reads CASSLPRQGFGANVLTF. The CDR3 bases are TGTGCCAGCAGCTTACCGAGACAGGGGTTCGGGGCCAACGTCCTGACTTTC.

The chain has TRBV15 and TRBJ2-1, with TRBD1 as a possible D gene (6 bases). From germline, CDR1 is LNHNV and CDR2 YYDKDF (reference sequence). This CDR3 spans 16 amino acids. Between the trimmed V and J ends, which lost 1 base and 4 bases, there was a span of 14 bases. CDR3: CATSRADSPYYNEQFF. CDR3 in DNA: TGTGCCACCAGCAGAGCGGACAGTCCTTATTACAATGAGCAGTTCTTC.

The V and J genes are TRBV29-1 and TRBJ2-2; 8 bases line up with TRBD1. The CDR3 covers 14 residues. V shed 5 bases, J shed 4 bases, and the junction held 6 bases outside the gene matches. CDR1 and CDR2 (germline): SQVTM, ANQGSEA. DNA of the CDR3: TGCAGCGTTAGCCAGGGGGCGCGCACCGGGGAGCTGTTTTTT. Protein sequence: CSVSQGARTGELFF.

V gene TRBV18 combines with J gene TRBJ2-5; tentatively, D is TRBD2 (6 bases). The CDR3 has 15 amino acids. In germline, CDR1 is KGHSH, CDR2 LQKENI. Trimming removed 4 bases from V and 2 bases from J, with 14 bases in between. The CDR3 here is CASSRDAGTQETQYF. CDR3 nucleotides: TGTGCCAGCTCACGGGACGCGGGGACGCAAGAGACCCAGTACTTC. Using reference TRBV18 and TRBJ2-5 for the parts outside the CDR3, the full variable domain is NAGVMQNPRHLVRRRGQEARLRCSPMKGHSHVYWYRQLPEEGLKFMVYLQKENIIDESGMPKERFSAEFPKEGPSILRIQQVVRGDSAAYFCASSRDAGTQETQYFGPGTRLLVL.

V gene TRBV7-8 combines with J gene TRBJ2-5; D is unresolved. Germline V gives CDR1 SGHVS, CDR2 FQNEAQ. The CDR3 covers 12 residues. Between the trimmed V and J ends, which lost 1 base and 4 bases, there was a span of 4 bases. CDR3 in DNA: TGTGCCAGCAGCTTAGTAGTAGAGACCCAGTACTTC. Its protein product is CASSLVVETQYF.

The chain combines TRBV27 with TRBJ1-6; D is unresolved. V gave up 3 bases and J gave up 0 bases, with 6 bases separating them. CDR1 and CDR2 from the germline V gene are MNHEY and SMNVEV (reference sequence). CDR3 size: 15 residues. The CDR3 DNA is TGTGCCAGCAGTTTTATCAGCTCCTATAATTCACCCCTCCACTTT. Translation: CASSFISSYNSPLHF.

This chain links TRBV7-3 with TRBJ2-2; the D is unclear. Trimming took off 6 bases at V and 7 bases at J, with 9 bases between the two ends. This CDR3 has 12 amino acids. Germline V lookup: CDR1 SGHTA, CDR2 FQGTGA. CDR3 in amino acids: CASRLELGELFF. The CDR3 DNA follows: TGTGCCAGCAGGCTAGAGCTCGGGGAGCTGTTTTTT.

This chain links TRBV7-2 with TRBJ1-2, with D possibly TRBD1 on 6 matching bases. V was clipped by 4 bases and J by 4 bases, with 19 bases between them. This CDR3 has 16 amino acids. Germline V gene lookup returns CDR1 SGHTA and CDR2 FQGNSA. The DNA of the CDR3 is TGTGCCAGCAGCTCCCCCAGCGCGGGGGGCAGCTATGGCTACACCTTC. This translates into CASSSPSAGGSYGYTF.

Only one count was recorded for this clone. The J gene is TRBJ1-3, the V gene TRBV5-4; TRBD1 might be the D (6 bases). Germline CDR1 is SGHNT and CDR2 is YYREEE (reference sequence). V was clipped by 5 bases and J by 2 bases, with 11 bases between them. This CDR3 contains 14 residues. The CDR3 DNA is TGTGCCAGCAGGCCAACAGGGACTGGAAACACCATATATTTT. Amino acids: CASRPTGTGNTIYF.

The rearrangement joins TRBV7-9 to TRBJ2-6; weak D call: TRBD1 (6 bases). Germline V gene sequence: CDR1 SEHNR, CDR2 FQNEAQ (reference sequence). This CDR3 has 14 residues. Trimming pared 5 bases from V and 2 bases from J, leaving 7 bases between. The CDR3 region is CASSKGAGANVLTF. The CDR3 DNA reads TGTGCCAGCAGCAAGGGGGCTGGGGCCAACGTCCTGACTTTC.